A single sample is the source of the 26 T cell receptor beta chains below, sequenced in a study of blood T cell repertoires in COVID-19 (dated by TCRdb to about 2020). Receptor amplification or capture employed the immunoSEQ multiplex PCR assay. TCRdb limited this immuneACCESS table to in-frame rearrangements with V and J called. A share of clones is missing; checked studies link under half to unresolved V genes, and the rest is unexplained. The sample table records approximately 200,000 clones; just under 90% of these occur just once. The ten largest account for approximately 2.4% of the sample. The sequenced sample consisted of peripheral blood. Every receptor here comes from a man aged 25-45 years with COVID-19, enrolled during active disease.

The chain carries TRBV21-1 and TRBJ2-7; the table's D call TRBD1 went unverified against the DNA. TRBV21-1 is a pseudogene. The CDR3 consists of 15 residues. The CDR3 region has the DNA TGTGCCAGCCGCCGGAGACAGGGGGTGTTCTACGAGCAGTACTTC. It translates to CASRRRQGVFYEQYF.

This chain connects TRBV30 to TRBJ1-4; 12 bases map to TRBD1. The length of the CDR3 is 14 residues. Germline lookup yields CDR1 GTSNPN and CDR2 SVGIG (reference sequence). The junction had 3 bases not matched to a gene; V was cut back by 5 bases and J by 5 bases. CDR3 sequence (DNA): TGTGCCTGGTTGGGACAGGGGGCCAATGAAAAACTGTTTTTT. Protein sequence: CAWLGQGANEKLFF.

The chain carries TRBV10-3 and TRBJ2-7; 7 bases agree with TRBD1. The CDR3 runs 14 residues. V shed 6 bases, J shed 4 bases, and the junction held 9 bases outside the gene matches. The germline V gene has CDR1 ENHRY and CDR2 SYGVKD. CDR3 DNA sequence: TGTGCCATCAGCCGAGGACAGGACGGATACGAGCAGTACTTC. Its translation is CAISRGQDGYEQYF.

The chain combines TRBV7-3 with TRBJ1-1, with 8 bases identical to TRBD1. Germline values: CDR1 SGHTA, CDR2 FQGTGA. With 5 bases clipped from V and 1 base from J, the junction kept 6 bases outside the gene matches. The CDR3 is 15 residues long. This CDR3 reads CASSQRTGQNTEAFF. The CDR3 DNA reads TGTGCCAGCAGCCAGCGGACAGGGCAGAACACTGAAGCTTTCTTT.

The chain is built from TRBV2 and TRBJ2-3; a possible D gene is TRBD1 (7 bases). Germline loops: CDR1 SNHLY, CDR2 FYNNEI. This CDR3 spans 14 amino acids. V lost 7 bases to trimming and J lost 2 bases, with 13 bases between them. For the CDR3, the DNA is TGTGCCAGCAAGGCGGGACAGATCACAGATACGCAGTATTTT. This encodes CASKAGQITDTQYF.

The V and J genes are TRBV6-4 and TRBJ1-5; TRBD1 aligns across 9 bases. CDR3 size: 15 residues. The V segment lost 7 bases and the J segment 3 bases; nucleotides outside the gene matches: 7. Germline V gives CDR1 MRHNA, CDR2 SNTAGT. The CDR3 loop is CASIRQGVYNQPQHF. The CDR3 DNA is TGTGCCAGCATTAGACAGGGGGTGTACAATCAGCCCCAGCATTTT.

The chain's CDR3 is CASSLSSYNSPLHF. CDR3 coding DNA: TGTGCCAGCAGCCTCAGCTCCTATAATTCACCCCTCCACTTT. V and J are TRBV7-9 and TRBJ1-6; D uncertain. Germline V gene lookup returns CDR1 SEHNR and CDR2 FQNEAQ (reference sequence). CDR3 length: 14 amino acids. V dropped 5 bases and J dropped 0 bases, with 5 bases sitting between them.

The rearrangement links TRBV24-1 to TRBJ2-7; no definite D call. CDR1 is KGHDR and CDR2 is SFDVKD in the germline V gene. CDR3 size: 14 residues. V lost 0 bases, J lost 2 bases, and 7 bases lay in between. CDR3 amino acids: CATSDLYTAYEQYF. For the CDR3, the DNA is TGTGCCACCAGTGATTTGTACACCGCCTACGAGCAGTACTTC.

The CDR3 sequence is CASTDAREAFF. The CDR3 DNA reads TGTGCCAGCACCGACGCCAGGGAAGCTTTCTTT. This rearrangement joins TRBV28 to TRBJ1-1; D is unclear. V lost 7 bases, J lost 8 bases, and 11 bases lay in between. The germline V gene has CDR1 MDHEN and CDR2 SYDVKM. The CDR3 has 11 amino acids.

The rearrangement uses TRBV27 and TRBJ1-2; TRBD1 aligns across 7 bases. Germline V gene lookup returns CDR1 MNHEY and CDR2 SMNVEV (reference sequence). Germline trimming cut 5 bases from V and 7 bases from J; bases unmatched to any gene: 10. The CDR3 runs to 14 residues. Here the CDR3 DNA reads TGTGCCAGCAGTCCGACGTGGGACAGCGTTGGCTACACCTTC. Translation: CASSPTWDSVGYTF.

The chain recombines TRBV9 with TRBJ2-1; 9 bases fit TRBD2. The CDR3 has 18 amino acids. After removal of 2 bases from V and 4 bases from J, the junction contained 13 bases not matched to a gene. Germline V gene sequence: CDR1 SGDLS, CDR2 YYNGEE. As DNA, the CDR3 is TGTGCCAGCAGCGTGAGGGGAGCTGGCGCGGGAGGGTACAATGAGCAGTTCTTC. Translated: CASSVRGAGAGGYNEQFF.

The chain recombines TRBV28 with TRBJ1-2, with a tentative D call TRBD1 (6 bases). The V and J ends lost 2 bases and 2 bases respectively, with 12 bases between them. Germline values: CDR1 MDHEN, CDR2 SYDVKM. This CDR3 is 15 amino acids long. CDR3 in DNA: TGTGCCAGCAGTTTACCGGGGCAGGGGAACTATGGCTACACCTTC. The encoded protein is CASSLPGQGNYGYTF.

V and J are TRBV7-9 and TRBJ2-7, with 7 bases lining up with TRBD1. This CDR3 region has 15 residues. Germline values: CDR1 SEHNR, CDR2 FQNEAQ (reference sequence). V lost 1 base, J lost 3 bases, and 6 bases stayed unmatched. CDR3 in DNA: TGTGCCAGCAGCTTAGTCCGGACAGGATACTACGAGCAGTACTTC. Protein product: CASSLVRTGYYEQYF.

CDR3 residues: CSASVAAYSYEQYF. The CDR3 DNA sequence: TGCAGTGCTAGTGTAGCGGCTTACTCCTACGAGCAGTACTTC. The chain is built from TRBV20-1 and TRBJ2-7; a possible D gene is TRBD2 (6 bases). This CDR3 has 14 amino acids. Trimming took off 3 bases at V and 0 bases at J, with 12 bases between the two ends. Germline CDR1 is DFQATT and CDR2 is SNEGSKA (reference sequence).

The chain is built from TRBV12-3 or TRBV12-4 and TRBJ1-5; 7 nucleotides match TRBD1. The CDR3 covers 12 residues. V shed 5 bases, J shed 12 bases, and the junction held 7 bases outside the gene matches. CDR3 in DNA: TGTGCCAGCAGTCCGCACAGGGGTGGCCAGCATTTT. This codes for CASSPHRGGQHF.

In DNA form, the CDR3 reads TGTGCCAGCAGCAAGGGACAGGGTTTGACCCAGTACTTC. It specifies CASSKGQGLTQYF. The rearrangement uses TRBV9 and TRBJ2-5; 9 bases agree with TRBD1. CDR1 SGDLS and CDR2 YYNGEE come from the germline V gene. The CDR3 runs to 13 residues. Trimming took 4 bases from V and 7 from J; bases not matched to a gene: 5.

This chain links TRBV4-3 with TRBJ2-7; 10 nucleotides agree with TRBD1. This CDR3 has 18 residues. After removal of 0 bases from V and 2 bases from J, the junction contained 10 bases not matched to a gene. Germline V gene lookup returns CDR1 LGHNA and CDR2 YSLEER. The CDR3 nucleotides read TGCGCCAGCAGCCAAGAAGGCCGGGACAGGGGTTTTCCCTACGAGCAGTACTTC. It translates to CASSQEGRDRGFPYEQYF.

This chain joins TRBV7-9 and TRBJ2-2; 7 nucleotides line up with TRBD1. The CDR3 loop spans 16 amino acids. V dropped 5 bases and J dropped 5; count of bases not matched to a gene: 11. The germline V gene encodes CDR1 SEHNR and CDR2 FQNEAQ (reference sequence). Here the CDR3 reads CASSPSGAGGTGELFF. The CDR3, as DNA: TGTGCCAGCAGCCCCTCTGGGGCAGGGGGTACCGGGGAGCTGTTTTTT.

This rearrangement joins TRBV7-2 to TRBJ1-6, with D possibly TRBD1 on 6 matching bases. The CDR3 covers 16 residues. Looked up from germline, CDR1 is SGHTA and CDR2 is FQGNSA. V lost 4 bases, J lost 7 bases, and 17 bases lay in between. The CDR3 spells CASSSQGQGMNSPLHF. The CDR3 DNA reads as TGTGCCAGCAGCTCCCAGGGGCAGGGTATGAATTCACCCCTCCACTTT.

V and J are TRBV19 and TRBJ1-5; 9 bases are a match to TRBD1. With V trimmed by 5 bases and J by 3 bases, 17 bases remained unmatched. Germline V gene data show CDR1 as LNHDA and CDR2 as SQIVND (reference sequence). The CDR3 consists of 19 residues. CDR3 loop: CASSPLPGQGGGLNQPQHF. The CDR3 DNA is TGTGCCAGTAGTCCCCTCCCGGGACAGGGCGGGGGCCTCAATCAGCCCCAGCATTTT.

The chain links TRBV5-1 to TRBJ1-2; D remains ambiguous. V was pared by 2 bases and J by 1 base, with 6 bases between. The CDR3 sequence is 13 residues long. Germline CDR1 and CDR2: SGHRS and YFSETQ. CDR3 amino acids: CASSFGINYGYTF. The CDR3 DNA reads as TGCGCCAGCAGCTTCGGTATTAACTATGGCTACACCTTC.

The chain uses TRBV15 and TRBJ2-3, with D uncertain. CDR1 and CDR2 from the germline V gene are LNHNV and YYDKDF (reference sequence). V was clipped by 0 bases and J by 4 bases, with 11 bases between them. This CDR3 contains 15 residues. The CDR3 loop is CATSRDRGSADTQYF. CDR3 sequence (DNA): TGTGCCACCAGCAGAGATAGAGGTTCAGCAGATACGCAGTATTTT. Supplemented by reference TRBV15 and TRBJ2-3, the full variable domain reads DAMVIQNPRYQVTQFGKPVTLSCSQTLNHNVMYWYQQKSSQAPKLLFHYYDKDFNNEADTPDNFQSRRPNTSFCFLDIRSPGLGDTAMYLCATSRDRGSADTQYFGPGTRLTVL.

This chain links TRBV5-4 with TRBJ2-2, with a weak D call TRBD2 (5 bases). The germline V gene has CDR1 SGHNT and CDR2 YYREEE (reference sequence). V gave up 3 bases and J gave up 4 bases, with 16 bases separating them. This CDR3 region has 16 residues. CDR3 bases: TGTGCCAGCAGCTCCGACGGGCGACGGGGCACCGGGGAGCTGTTTTTT. This gives the protein CASSSDGRRGTGELFF.

V and J are TRBV11-2 and TRBJ1-2, with D possibly being TRBD1 (6 bases). Germline V lookup: CDR1 SGHAT, CDR2 FQNNGV. Deletions cut 0 bases from V and 8 bases from J, with 13 bases between. This CDR3 comprises 14 residues. This CDR3 is CASSLEPTGKGYTF. The CDR3 bases are TGTGCCAGCAGCTTAGAGCCTACAGGGAAGGGCTACACCTTC. Full variable domain (rest looked up from reference TRBV11-2 and TRBJ1-2): EAGVAQSPRYKIIEKRQSVAFWCNPISGHATLYWYQQILGQGPKLLIQFQNNGVVDDSQLPKDRFSAERLKGVDSTLKIQPAKLEDSAVYLCASSLEPTGKGYTFGSGTRLTVV.

The chain links TRBV19 to TRBJ1-1, with 9 bases matching TRBD1. The junction had 10 bases not matched to a gene; V was cut back by 2 bases and J by 6 bases. The CDR3 sequence is 16 residues long. CDR1 and CDR2 from the germline V gene are LNHDA and SQIVND (reference sequence). CDR3 nucleotide sequence: TGTGCCAGTAGTATAATGGATTGGACAGGGGTCGCTGAAGCTTTCTTT. It translates to CASSIMDWTGVAEAFF.

The CDR3 reads CASQQGFGQPQHF. The CDR3 coding sequence is TGTGCCTCCCAACAGGGGTTCGGTCAGCCCCAGCATTTT. The gene calls are TRBV6-5 and TRBJ1-5; 7 bases are a match to TRBD1. V was clipped by 11 bases and J by 6 bases; unmatched bases: 10. The germline V gene encodes CDR1 MNHEY and CDR2 SVGAGI. The CDR3 contains 13 residues.